This entry lists 18 T cell receptor beta chains sequenced from one sample in a study of human T cells and chemical hapten exposure. The time point is: pre-sensitization, week 0. Treatment indicated: therapeutic diphenylcyclopropenone sensitization with weekly scalp DPC. Each CDR3 protein gets one entry after TCRdb re-called the RACE reads with MiXCR. The repertoire consists of some 250,000 distinct CDR3 sequences, with approximately 7.5% occurring once and the leading ten covering 1.2%. This specimen consisted of whole blood, obtained in connection with sensitization to the hapten diphenylcyclopropenone (DPC). These receptor sequences come from a man aged 18 to 30 with alopecia areata. Some clones in this sample may be carry-over from other donors' samples.

The chain employs TRBV4-3 and TRBJ2-7; 7 bases are shared with TRBD2. With 9 bases clipped from V and 4 bases from J, the junction kept 9 bases outside the gene matches. Looked up from germline, CDR1 is LGHNA and CDR2 is YSLEER. The CDR3 has 13 residues. CDR3 coding DNA: TGCGCCAGTCTTCGCGGGGGTGGGTACGAGCAGTACGTC. It translates to CASLRGGGYEQYV.

In its sample, this clonotype was seen many times. The rearrangement uses TRBV4-3 and TRBJ1-6; D is possibly TRBD1 (6 bases). Germline V gene sequence: CDR1 LGHNA, CDR2 YSLEER. Trimming removed 0 bases from V and 7 bases from J, with 13 bases in between. This CDR3 comprises 16 residues. CDR3 sequence reads: CASSQDLGAENSPLHF. The CDR3 nucleotides read TGCGCCAGCAGCCAAGATCTGGGGGCGGAGAATTCACCCCTCCACTTT.

This clonotype appeared a few times. The CDR3 here is CAISRTGVDEQFF. CDR3 in DNA: TGTGCCATCTCCCGGACAGGGGTTGATGAGCAGTTCTTC. The gene calls are TRBV10-3 and TRBJ2-1; 9 bases agree with TRBD1. The trim removed 8 bases at V and 8 bases at J, leaving 7 bases unmatched. The CDR3 has 13 amino acids. The V gene's germline CDR1 is ENHRY and CDR2 SYGVKD.

The CDR3 here is CASSPYSGLNGYTF. CDR3 in DNA: TGTGCCAGCAGCCCGTATAGCGGACTCAATGGCTACACCTTC. This sequence joins TRBV28 and TRBJ1-2, with D uncertain. Deletions cut 6 bases from V and 6 bases from J, with 17 bases between. Germline lookup yields CDR1 MDHEN and CDR2 SYDVKM. This CDR3 is 14 amino acids long.

There are many counts of this clonotype. The chain is built from TRBV6-5 and TRBJ1-1; tentatively, D is TRBD1 (5 bases). This CDR3 spans 14 amino acids. Trimming took off 7 bases at V and 1 base at J, with 13 bases between the two ends. Germline V gives CDR1 MNHEY, CDR2 SVGAGI. The CDR3 DNA sequence: TGTGCCAGCAAGTTGGGGACTGAGAACACTGAAGCTTTCTTT. It is translated as CASKLGTENTEAFF.

This clonotype showed up just a few times. The chain joins TRBV3-1 to TRBJ1-3; D is ambiguous. V was trimmed by 0 bases and J by 3 bases, leaving 3 bases between them. Germline V gene lookup returns CDR1 LGHDT and CDR2 YNNKEL (reference sequence). This CDR3 spans 13 amino acids. As DNA, the CDR3 is TGTGCCAGCAGCCAAGATAGTGGAAACACCATATATTTT. This gives the protein CASSQDSGNTIYF.

The chain has TRBV7-9 and TRBJ2-3; 8 bases fit TRBD1. Unmatched junction bases numbered 6, after V lost 8 bases and J lost 2 bases. In germline, CDR1 is SEHNR, CDR2 FQNEAQ (reference sequence). The CDR3 extends over 14 amino acids. The CDR3 DNA is TGTGCCAGCTTATGGGGACAGGACACAGATACGCAGTATTTT. Protein: CASLWGQDTDTQYF.

The chain combines TRBV27 with TRBJ1-4; TRBD1 agrees at 7 bases. Unmatched junction bases numbered 6, after V lost 7 bases and J lost 4 bases. Germline V gene lookup returns CDR1 MNHEY and CDR2 SMNVEV (reference sequence). The CDR3 runs 14 residues. DNA of the CDR3: TGTGCCAGCAAAACGGGACAGCTTAATGAAAAACTGTTTTTT. Translating gives CASKTGQLNEKLFF.

In this sample, this clonotype turned up a few times. V usage is TRBV7-9 and J usage is TRBJ2-1; D is possibly TRBD1 (6 bases). Germline CDR1 is SEHNR and CDR2 is FQNEAQ (reference sequence). Trimming left V 5 bases short and J 1 base short, with 15 bases between. CDR3 length equals 16 residues. The chain's CDR3 is CASSQIRGTSYNEQFF. The CDR3 DNA reads as TGTGCCAGCAGCCAAATTAGGGGGACGTCCTACAATGAGCAGTTCTTC.

This clonotype was counted between two and nine times. This sequence joins TRBV9 and TRBJ1-3; 8 nucleotides match TRBD1. The germline CDR1 and CDR2 sequences are SGDLS and YYNGEE. With V trimmed by 5 bases and J by 3 bases, 7 bases remained unmatched. The CDR3 totals 15 residues. CDR3 nucleotide sequence: TGTGCCAGCAGTCGGACAGGGACTGATGGAAACACCATATATTTT. Amino acid sequence: CASSRTGTDGNTIYF. Drawing the rest from reference TRBV9 and TRBJ1-3, the complete variable domain is DSGVTQTPKHLITATGQRVTLRCSPRSGDLSVYWYQQSLDQGLQFLIQYYNGEERAKGNILERFSAQQFPDLHSELNLSSLELGDSALYFCASSRTGTDGNTIYFGEGSWLTVV.

A few counts support this clonotype. This chain joins TRBV6-6 and TRBJ1-2, with D unclear. V was cut by 5 bases and J by 4 bases, with 17 bases left in between. The CDR3 sequence is 15 residues long. CDR1 is MNHNY and CDR2 is SVGAGI in the germline V gene (reference sequence). The CDR3 protein is CASSRPQTETYGYTF. The CDR3 DNA follows: TGTGCCAGCAGTCGGCCACAAACAGAGACCTATGGCTACACCTTC.

This clonotype has ten or more counts. The chain employs TRBV7-9 and TRBJ1-1; D remains unclear. V gave up 4 bases and J gave up 0 bases, with 6 bases separating them. The CDR3 length is 13 residues. From germline, CDR1 is SEHNR and CDR2 FQNEAQ (reference sequence). In nucleotides, the CDR3 is TGTGCCAGCAGCTCGCGTATGAACACTGAAGCTTTCTTT. Protein: CASSSRMNTEAFF.

This clonotype was seen a few times. This chain joins TRBV7-9 and TRBJ1-6; maybe TRBD1 (5 bases). Germline loops: CDR1 SEHNR, CDR2 FQNEAQ (reference sequence). The V end was cut by 1 base, the J end by 8 bases, with 9 bases between. This CDR3 is built from 14 residues. CDR3 DNA sequence: TGTGCCAGCAGCTTAGGGGGGATTGATTCACCCCTCCACTTT. Translated, it gives CASSLGGIDSPLHF.

This clonotype turned up a few times. The chain carries TRBV18 and TRBJ2-1, with D possibly matching TRBD1 (6 bases). Germline values: CDR1 KGHSH, CDR2 LQKENI. The CDR3 runs to 16 residues. The V end was cut by 0 bases, the J end by 8 bases, with 17 bases between. This CDR3 is CASSPPAGAGGYEQFF. The DNA of the CDR3 is TGTGCCAGCTCACCACCGGCAGGGGCAGGTGGATATGAGCAGTTCTTC.

This clonotype has more than one count but fewer than ten. This rearrangement joins TRBV10-3 to TRBJ1-4, with 7 bases that match TRBD1. V lost 6 bases, J lost 6 bases, and 7 bases stayed unmatched. CDR1 and CDR2 (germline): ENHRY, SYGVKD. This CDR3 spans 14 amino acids. CDR3 protein: CAISRGGADEKLFF. In DNA form, the CDR3 reads TGTGCCATCAGCAGAGGGGGCGCGGATGAAAAACTGTTTTTT.

This chain connects TRBV10-3 to TRBJ2-1; 8 nucleotides line up with TRBD1. After removal of 6 bases from V and 9 bases from J, the junction contained 7 bases not matched to a gene. Germline lookup yields CDR1 ENHRY and CDR2 SYGVKD. CDR3 length: 13 residues. The CDR3 DNA reads as TGTGCCATCAGAAGGACAGGGTGGAGTGAGCAGTTCTTC. Protein product: CAIRRTGWSEQFF.

The CDR3 DNA follows: TGTGCCAGCAGCCAAACTACAGGGGGGAGTGAGCAGTTCTTC. The encoded protein is CASSQTTGGSEQFF. The chain joins TRBV14 to TRBJ2-1; 8 nucleotides agree with TRBD1. J was trimmed by 9 bases and V by 2 bases; bases with no gene match: 6. Per germline, CDR1 SGHDN and CDR2 FVKESK. This CDR3 has 14 amino acids.

This clonotype came up a few times. This sequence joins TRBV7-2 and TRBJ1-2; tentative D call: TRBD1 (5 bases). Trimming left V 1 base short and J 6 bases short, with 18 bases between. The CDR3 length is 16 residues. Germline CDR1 reads SGHTA; CDR2 reads FQGNSA. The CDR3 loop is CASSLDFRAGSHGYTF. The CDR3 DNA reads as TGTGCCAGCAGCTTAGATTTTAGGGCAGGGAGCCATGGCTACACCTTC.